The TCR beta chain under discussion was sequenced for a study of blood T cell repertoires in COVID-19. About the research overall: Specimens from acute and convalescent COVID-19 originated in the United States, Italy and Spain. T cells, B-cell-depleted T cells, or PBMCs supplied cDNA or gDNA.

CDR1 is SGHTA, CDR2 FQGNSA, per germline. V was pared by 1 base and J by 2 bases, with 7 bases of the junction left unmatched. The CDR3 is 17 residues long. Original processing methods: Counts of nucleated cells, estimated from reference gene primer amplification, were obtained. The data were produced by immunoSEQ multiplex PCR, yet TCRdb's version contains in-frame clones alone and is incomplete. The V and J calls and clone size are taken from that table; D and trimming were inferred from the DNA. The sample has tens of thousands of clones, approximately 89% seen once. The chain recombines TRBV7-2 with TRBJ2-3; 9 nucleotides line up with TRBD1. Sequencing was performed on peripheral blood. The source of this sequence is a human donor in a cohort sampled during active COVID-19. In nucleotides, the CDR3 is TGTGCCAGCAGCTTAGACGGGACAGGGAGCTACACAGATACGCAGTATTTT. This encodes CASSLDGTGSYTDTQYF.